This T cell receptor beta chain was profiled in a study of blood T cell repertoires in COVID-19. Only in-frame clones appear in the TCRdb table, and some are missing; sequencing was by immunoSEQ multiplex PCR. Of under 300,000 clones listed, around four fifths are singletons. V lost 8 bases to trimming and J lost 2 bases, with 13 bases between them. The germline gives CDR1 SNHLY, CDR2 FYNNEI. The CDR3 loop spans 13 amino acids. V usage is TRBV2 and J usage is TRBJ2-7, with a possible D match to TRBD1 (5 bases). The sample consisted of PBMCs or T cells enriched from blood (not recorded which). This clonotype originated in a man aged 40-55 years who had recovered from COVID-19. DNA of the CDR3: TGTGCCAGCTTCCGGACACACACCTACGAGCAGTACTTC. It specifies CASFRTHTYEQYF.